The 13 T cell receptor beta chains below were found in one sample sequenced in a study of shared clonotypes between healthy human individuals. The data were produced by immunoSEQ multiplex PCR, yet TCRdb's version contains in-frame clones alone and is incomplete. The sample has hundreds of thousands of clones, 95% to 97% seen once. Positive CCR7 selection of CD45RO-negative cells yielded the naive CD8 cells, and terminally differentiated effector memory CD45RA+ cells were excluded. The specimen sequenced was naive CD8+ T cells sorted from blood. The receptors come from a man aged 30 to 45 in good health.

The chain links TRBV2 to TRBJ2-3, with TRBD1 matching over 7 bases. The CDR3 consists of 16 residues. Trimming removed 3 bases from V and 2 bases from J; junction bases left unmatched: 8. The germline CDR1 and CDR2 sequences are SNHLY and FYNNEI. The CDR3 DNA sequence: TGTGCCAGCAGTGAGATCGCCGGGACAGCCACAGATACGCAGTATTTT. Amino acid sequence: CASSEIAGTATDTQYF. Full variable domain (remainder filled in from reference TRBV2 and TRBJ2-3): EPEVTQTPSHQVTQMGQEVILRCVPISNHLYFYWYRQILGQKVEFLVSFYNNEISEKSEIFDDQFSVERPDGSNFTLKIRSTKLEDSAMYFCASSEIAGTATDTQYFGPGTRLTVL.

The chain has TRBV7-9 and TRBJ2-1; 7 nucleotides line up with TRBD2. V lost 5 bases and J lost 9; bases outside the gene matches: 16. CDR3 length: 16 amino acids. From germline, CDR1 is SEHNR and CDR2 FQNEAQ (reference sequence). CDR3 DNA: TGTGCCAGCAGCCCCCGCTCATCGGGAGCGGGGCGTGAGCAGTTCTTC. Translation: CASSPRSSGAGREQFF.

The chain has TRBV14 and TRBJ2-1; TRBD2 is a possible D gene (5 bases). This CDR3 region has 15 residues. Trimming removed 3 bases from V and 7 bases from J, with 16 bases in between. CDR1 is SGHDN and CDR2 is FVKESK in the germline V gene. The CDR3 DNA is TGTGCCAGCAGCCATCGGAATCCGAGGGAAAATGAGCAGTTCTTC. Encoded protein: CASSHRNPRENEQFF.

V is TRBV7-2 and J is TRBJ1-5, with D perhaps TRBD1 (6 bases). Trimming removed 5 bases from V and 0 bases from J, with 14 bases in between. The CDR3 has 16 amino acids. The germline V gene has CDR1 SGHTA and CDR2 FQGNSA. As DNA, the CDR3 is TGTGCCAGCAGCGGGGGGGGCCCCTATAGCAATCAGCCCCAGCATTTT. It translates to CASSGGGPYSNQPQHF.

CDR3 in DNA: TGTGCCAGCAGTTTAGTCCGTGGAGTCCACGAGCAGTACTTC. It is translated as CASSLVRGVHEQYF. The chain combines TRBV28 with TRBJ2-7; D not certain. The CDR3 has 14 residues. The V and J ends lost 2 bases and 5 bases respectively, with 13 bases between them. CDR1 MDHEN and CDR2 SYDVKM come from the germline V gene.

A few counts support this clone. The chain carries TRBV9 and TRBJ2-3, with TRBD2 as a possible D gene (6 bases). The CDR3 runs 18 residues. In germline, CDR1 is SGDLS, CDR2 YYNGEE. Trimming cost V 5 bases and J 0 bases, with 22 bases left between them. CDR3 residues: CASSPQTRLLGSTDTQYF. The CDR3 DNA follows: TGTGCCAGCAGTCCCCAGACTAGACTACTAGGTAGCACAGATACGCAGTATTTT.

The genes are TRBV6-1 and TRBJ2-1; weak D call: TRBD1 (6 bases). Deletions cut 6 bases from V and 0 bases from J, with 12 bases between. The germline CDR1 and CDR2 sequences are MNHNS and SASEGT. CDR3 size: 15 residues. The CDR3 DNA is TGTGCCAGCAGAACCCCGGGACACTCCTACAATGAGCAGTTCTTC. This sequence encodes CASRTPGHSYNEQFF.

CDR3 nucleotide sequence: TGTGCCAGCAGTTTAGGGGTCAGGGGCACCCAAGAGACCCAGTACTTC. This codes for CASSLGVRGTQETQYF. This chain uses TRBV28 with TRBJ2-5; possibly TRBD1 for D (6 bases). Per germline, CDR1 MDHEN and CDR2 SYDVKM. The germline V and J ends were trimmed by 2 bases and 1 base, with 14 bases remaining between them. CDR3 size: 16 residues.

The chain joins TRBV27 to TRBJ2-7, with a tentative D call TRBD2 (6 bases). CDR3 length: 15 residues. Germline V gives CDR1 MNHEY, CDR2 SMNVEV (reference sequence). Trimming removed 5 bases from V and 5 bases from J, with 19 bases in between. DNA for the CDR3: TGTGCCAGCAGTAGACTGCAGGGACTCCTGGACGAGCAGTACTTC. Amino acids: CASSRLQGLLDEQYF.

This rearrangement joins TRBV18 to TRBJ2-4; D perhaps matches TRBD1 (6 bases). This CDR3 has 15 amino acids. V was cut by 6 bases and J by 7 bases, with 19 bases left in between. CDR1 and CDR2 from the germline V gene are KGHSH and LQKENI. CDR3 nucleotides: TGTGCCAGCTCCCGAGTTGAGAGGGGGTCTAACATTCAGTACTTC. This gives the protein CASSRVERGSNIQYF.

Written as DNA, the CDR3 is TGCAGCGTGGGACTAGCGGTCTACAATGAGCAGTTCTTC. Protein sequence: CSVGLAVYNEQFF. This chain links TRBV29-1 with TRBJ2-1, with TRBD2 matching 11 bases. The CDR3 length is 13 residues. V gave up 6 bases and J gave up 3 bases; unmatched junction bases: 1. Germline V gene lookup returns CDR1 SQVTM and CDR2 ANQGSEA.

This clone was recorded only once. V gene TRBV7-6 combines with J gene TRBJ2-1; 7 positions match TRBD2. Germline V gene sequence: CDR1 SGHVS, CDR2 FNYEAQ. This CDR3 is 14 amino acids long. Germline trimming cut 5 bases from V and 5 bases from J; bases unmatched to any gene: 6. The CDR3 coding sequence is TGTGCCAGCAGCCTCAGACTAGCCCACAATGAGCAGTTCTTC. It yields the protein CASSLRLAHNEQFF.

The rearrangement links TRBV14 to TRBJ1-3; a weak D match, TRBD1 (5 bases). V was pared by 2 bases and J by 0 bases, with 14 bases between. The CDR3 is made up of 17 amino acids. Germline CDR1 and CDR2: SGHDN and FVKESK. CDR3 coding DNA: TGTGCCAGCAGCCAACATGCAGGGTATGGCTCTGGAAACACCATATATTTT. Its protein is CASSQHAGYGSGNTIYF.